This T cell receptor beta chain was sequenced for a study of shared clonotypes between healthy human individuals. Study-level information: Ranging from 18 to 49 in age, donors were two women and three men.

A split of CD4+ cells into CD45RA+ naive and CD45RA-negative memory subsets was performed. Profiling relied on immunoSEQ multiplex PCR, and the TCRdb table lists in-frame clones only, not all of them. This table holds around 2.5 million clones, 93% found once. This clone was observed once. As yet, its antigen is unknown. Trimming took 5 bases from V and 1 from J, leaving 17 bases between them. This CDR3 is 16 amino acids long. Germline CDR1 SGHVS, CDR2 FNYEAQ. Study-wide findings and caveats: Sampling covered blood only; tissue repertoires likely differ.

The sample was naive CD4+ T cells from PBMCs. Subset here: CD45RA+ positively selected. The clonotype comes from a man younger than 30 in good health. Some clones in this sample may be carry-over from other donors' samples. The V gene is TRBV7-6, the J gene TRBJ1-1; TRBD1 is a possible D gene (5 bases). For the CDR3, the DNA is TGTGCCAGCAGCATAGGGGACGGGAGTCCGAACACTGAAGCTTTCTTT. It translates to CASSIGDGSPNTEAFF.